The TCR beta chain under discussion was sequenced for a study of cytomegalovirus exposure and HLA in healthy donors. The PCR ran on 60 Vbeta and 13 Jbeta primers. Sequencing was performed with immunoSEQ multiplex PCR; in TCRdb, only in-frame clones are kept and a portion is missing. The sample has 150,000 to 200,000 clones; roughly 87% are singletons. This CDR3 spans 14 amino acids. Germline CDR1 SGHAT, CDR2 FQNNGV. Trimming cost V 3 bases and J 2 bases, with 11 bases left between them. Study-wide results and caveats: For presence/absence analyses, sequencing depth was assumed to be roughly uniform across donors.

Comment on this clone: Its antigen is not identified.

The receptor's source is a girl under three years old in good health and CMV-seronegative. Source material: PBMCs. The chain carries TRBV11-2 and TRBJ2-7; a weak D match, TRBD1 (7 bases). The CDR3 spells CASSFLRGAYEQYF. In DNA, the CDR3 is TGTGCCAGCAGCTTCCTCAGGGGGGCCTACGAGCAGTACTTC.